This T cell receptor (beta chain) was captured by sequencing in a study of CXCR3-negative and CXCR3-positive naive CD8 T cells. As to this clonotype: Its antigen is unidentified.

CDR3 length equals 15 residues. The germline V gene has CDR1 SEHNR and CDR2 FQNEAQ (reference sequence). All TRB cDNA libraries came from 5' RACE performed with UMI labels. TCRdb re-called the 5' RACE reads, yielding one record per CDR3 amino acid sequence without DNA. The table counts 100,000 or so distinct CDR3 sequences; around 0.38% lies in the top ten. Notes on the study in general: Comparison of naive cells showed more hydrophobic TRB CDR3s in CXCR3-positive than in CXCR3-negative naive cells. Memory cells showed distinct TRBV-TRBJ patterns, while the two naive subsets matched. Similar levels of surface CD5 were seen between naive subsets; TCR strength was inferred from TRB CDR3 properties.

The V and J genes are TRBV7-9 and TRBJ2-2; the D call from TCRdb, TRBD2, cannot be confirmed without DNA. Input material: naive CXCR3+ CD8+ T cells from blood. Subset noted: CD45RO-CCR7+CD27+CD95- naive CD8+ T cells expressing CXCR3 (TNR3+). This receptor was taken from a human donor in good health. Some clones in this sample may be carry-over from other donors' samples. The CDR3 sequence is CASSPREGNTGELFF.